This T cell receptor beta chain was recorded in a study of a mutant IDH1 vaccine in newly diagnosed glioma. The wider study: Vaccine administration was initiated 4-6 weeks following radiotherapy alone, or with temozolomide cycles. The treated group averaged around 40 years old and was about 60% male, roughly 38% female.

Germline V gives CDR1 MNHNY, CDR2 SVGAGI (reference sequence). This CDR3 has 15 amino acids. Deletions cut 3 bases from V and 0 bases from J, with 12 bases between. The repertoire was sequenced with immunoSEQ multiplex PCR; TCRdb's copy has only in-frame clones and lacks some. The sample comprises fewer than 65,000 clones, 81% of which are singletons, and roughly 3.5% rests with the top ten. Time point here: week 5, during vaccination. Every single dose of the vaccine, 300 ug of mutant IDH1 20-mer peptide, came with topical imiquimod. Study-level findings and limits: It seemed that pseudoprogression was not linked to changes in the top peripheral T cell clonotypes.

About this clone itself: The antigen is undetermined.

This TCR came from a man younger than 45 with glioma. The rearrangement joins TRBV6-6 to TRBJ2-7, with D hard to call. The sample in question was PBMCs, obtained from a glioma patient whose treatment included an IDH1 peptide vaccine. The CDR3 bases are TGTGCCAGCAGTTATCCGGCCCAGAGCTCCTACGAGCAGTACTTC. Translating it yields CASSYPAQSSYEQYF.